This section outlines one T cell receptor beta chain sequence together with its context. This clone showed up just a few times. There is no known antigen for this receptor. No qualities accompany the bases; no much larger clone lies one base away. The cohort comprised some 730 healthy bone marrow donors. Cohort members were all nominally healthy when sampled, although unrecorded immune exposures were likely present. The donor tested CMV seropositive, placing the donor among the approximately 290 seropositive members of the cohort. Every donor gave a peripheral blood sample, and the peripheral blood mononuclear cells from that sample were used for TCR beta sequencing. The Qiagen DNeasy Blood Extraction Kit was used to extract genomic DNA from the blood cell samples. This entry is derived from a study of cytomegalovirus exposure and HLA in healthy donors (dated by TCRdb to the late 2010s). Study-wide context: An earlier analysis of approximately 640 of the donors reported 276 Gb of sequence data and approximately 110 million unique TCR beta sequences from 190 million or so T cells. An early release that covered roughly 600 HLA-typed donors contained around 330 gigabases of sequencing data and about 84 million unique TCR sequences. A later genetic analysis used genome-wide SNP genotypes for about 65% of the roughly 700 donors, treating that subset as a discovery cohort. Among 300 to 500 genotyped donors of the cohort, an average of approximately 220,000 unique TCR beta nucleotide sequences was sequenced per donor, of which about 18% were non-productive. To predict cytomegalovirus infection status, the study brought together high-throughput TCR immunosequencing, statistical association of individual TCRs with disease status, and machine learning. Typing coverage varied by locus: about 620-640 donors for A, B, C, DRB1 and DQB1; roughly 560 for DQA1; more than 600 for DPA1; roughly 450 for DPB1. Roughly five DR-DQ haplotypes were handled as single units for association and clustering, since linkage in the cohort was strong. The later analysis used no new phenotypic data to find candidate immune exposures, relying instead on TCR beta sequences and their occurrence across donors. Of the 350 to 400 genotyped donors, roughly 85% fell in the genetic ancestry cluster associated with self-reported Caucasian donors. The study profiled the T cell repertoires of hundreds of subjects by immunosequencing and related them to cytomegalovirus serostatus. HLA typing included class I and class II loci at four-digit resolution. The study aimed to test whether signatures of past pathogen exposure could be identified by cataloging public T cell receptors. Every discovery cohort repertoire had been produced on one sequencing platform. In addition to the first cohort of 650 to 800 subjects, a separate validation cohort of under 150 different subjects was used. A later analysis re-examined previously published TCR beta repertoires from several hundred donors and added high-resolution HLA genotyping to investigate patterns of TCR occurrence. Alongside the repertoire data, information on donor age, sex, ethnicity and CMV serostatus was compiled. In an earlier analysis of 500 to 650 of the donors, high-throughput TCR beta sequencing was used to judge whether each TCR beta V gene segment behaved as functional or pseudogenic. Study-wide findings and limitations: V-gene and J-gene trimming of TCR beta chains was associated with a missense DCLRE1C variant in a later genetic analysis, and the association was replicated in an independent cohort. When HLA alleles, especially DR and DQ, strongly co-occurred, TCR associations were difficult to assign to individual alleles. In the study, approximately 150 TCR beta chains were listed as associated with cytomegalovirus. At a false discovery rate of 0.05, a later analysis linked fewer than 20,000 TCR beta sequences to specific HLA alleles. In a later analysis, TCR association rates were found to vary across HLA loci, with the most associated TCRs seen for DRB1 alleles and the fewest for HLA-C alleles. Because the 87-base-pair reads could not distinguish some IMGT-functional V segments, including TRBV6-2 and TRBV6-3, those segments were excluded. Most CMV-associated TCR beta chains appeared to be HLA-restricted in a later analysis, and the HLA associations seemed to be driven largely by CMV exposure. Three of the identified cytomegalovirus-associated TCR beta chains were confirmed in vitro to be specific for cytomegalovirus antigens. Several of the top co-occurrence clusters appeared to be linked to parvovirus B19, influenza, CMV and Epstein-Barr virus, according to a later analysis. CMV serostatus was the only immune exposure information available for the cohort. In both the original and validation cohorts, the classifier was reported to diagnose cytomegalovirus status with high specificity and sensitivity. Because counts were too low, about 15 rarely observed V segments, including chromosome 9 orphons, were left out of the earlier analysis of some 600 of the donors. In an earlier analysis of some 550 of the donors, most TCR beta V segments were observed in productive rearrangements about 90% or about 30% of the time, broadly matching IMGT annotations. A further reported finding was that TCR beta sequences accurately predicted the HLA-A and HLA-B alleles for most subjects in the first cohort. Roughly uniform sequencing depth across donors was assumed in presence/absence analyses, although this assumption may not hold. Compared with the roughly 710-donor mean, donors in an Asian-associated ancestry cluster had fewer N-insertions in productive TCRs, according to a later genetic analysis. Because some donors lacked HLA typing at each locus, the association tests relied only on the typed subset. In a later analysis, HLA-associated TCR beta chains showed more clonal expansion and lower generation probabilities than non-associated chains that were equally common. Most TCR sequences were observed very rarely across donors, whereas some public TCRs were present in many individuals. This cohort had only TCR beta chains sequenced, and the lack of alpha or paired-chain data limited which features could be detected. Correlated functional status among segregating V segments might be attributable to linkage disequilibrium, but an unknown experimental factor could not be ruled out. According to the authors, the approach could potentially be generalized to other disease states and immunological phenotypes. A group of highly shared sequence variants was considered likely to be a technical artifact of the sequencing pipeline.

After removal of 2 bases from V and 11 bases from J, the junction retains 8 bases not matched to a gene. Taken from cysteine to phenylalanine, the CDR3 has 14 residues. CDR3 DNA is the only sequence kept; it has 42 bases, read in frame from the first base. The germline V gene (reference sequence) supplies CDR1 SEHNR and CDR2 FQNEAQ. Libraries were made using the immunoSEQ multiplex PCR assay. For the multiplex PCR, a mixture combining 60 forward primers for TCR Vbeta segments and 13 reverse primers for TCR Jbeta segments was used. The CDR3 region of rearranged TCR beta genes was amplified from genomic DNA with a multiplex PCR assay. The Illumina HiSeq System was used to sequence the amplified TCR beta libraries as 87-base-pair reads. In the source study's methods: In a later analysis, roughly 80 million unique TCR beta chains were counted across the 650 to 700 repertoires, and roughly 11 million of these chains were shared by at least two donors. A nearest-neighbor algorithm error-corrected the raw reads and collapsed the reads into unique sequences, merging closely related sequences to remove PCR and sequencing errors. V, D and J gene segments were assigned by aligning CDR3 sequences to IMGT reference sequences. For a sequence to be retained, at least a six-nucleotide match to both a V gene segment and a J gene segment was required. A rearrangement counted as productive if the CDR3 had no stop codons and remained in frame with V and J, and every other rearrangement counted as non-productive. Following IMGT convention, CDR3 was defined as the stretch from the second conserved V-encoded cysteine up to the conserved J-encoded phenylalanine. The earlier analysis of about 640 of the donors excluded any sequence lacking an unambiguous match to a single V gene segment. An earlier analysis of 587 of the donors called V segments functional above 56.7% productive rearrangements and segregating when the between-donor standard deviation exceeded 5%. A statistical classification framework was built for diagnosing cytomegalovirus status from the catalog of TCR beta chain sequences. A later analysis assigned V and J genes by comparing TCR nucleotide sequences with IMGT/GENE-DB human TR gene sequences. The TCRdist pipeline was used in a later analysis to assign CDR3 sequences and most-parsimonious VDJ recombination scenarios. In a later analysis, each TCR beta chain was defined by its CDR3 amino acid sequence together with its V-gene family, and reads without a unique V-gene family were excluded. As a way to deal with suspected cross-contamination and a sequencing artifact, a later analysis dropped 592 nucleotide sequences that were highly shared and had low generation probability. A later analysis calculated a clonal expansion index for each public chain from normalized within-repertoire ranks of inferred template counts. In a later analysis, generation probabilities were computed with a VDJ recombination model fitted to out-of-frame rearrangements, and the resulting probabilities were checked against IGoR. A later analysis scored TCR-TCR, TCR-HLA and TCR-CMV co-occurrence with hypergeometric tests, applying a repertoire-size bias correction to TCR pairs. False discovery rates were estimated in a later analysis by permuting HLA or CMV assignments 20 times. A later analysis grouped co-occurring TCRs with DBSCAN, adding TCRdist sequence similarity when clustering within HLA-allele-positive subsets. Repertoires with fewer than 30,000 or more than 120,000 public chains, plus five repertoires with anomalous nucleotide sharing, were excluded from co-occurrence clustering. TCRdb took over this immuneACCESS table, retaining in-frame rearrangements with V and J assigned. Such tables are incomplete; in checked studies, under half of the missing clones stem from an unresolved V gene, and the remainder is unexplained. The D gene and trimming were derived from the DNA, and the V and J assignments and clone size from that table. The sample table lists tens of thousands of clones, around 70% of them with a count of one. Approximately 15% of the sample rests with the top ten.

Recombination linked TRBV7-9 to TRBJ1-1; TRBD1 aligns with 10 central bases. This clonotype was obtained from a woman aged 45-59 years in good health and CMV-seropositive. Input material: PBMCs. The CDR3 region has the sequence CASSLIGTGEWAFF. The nucleotides read TGTGCCAGCAGCTTAATCGGGACAGGGGAGTGGGCTTTCTTT.